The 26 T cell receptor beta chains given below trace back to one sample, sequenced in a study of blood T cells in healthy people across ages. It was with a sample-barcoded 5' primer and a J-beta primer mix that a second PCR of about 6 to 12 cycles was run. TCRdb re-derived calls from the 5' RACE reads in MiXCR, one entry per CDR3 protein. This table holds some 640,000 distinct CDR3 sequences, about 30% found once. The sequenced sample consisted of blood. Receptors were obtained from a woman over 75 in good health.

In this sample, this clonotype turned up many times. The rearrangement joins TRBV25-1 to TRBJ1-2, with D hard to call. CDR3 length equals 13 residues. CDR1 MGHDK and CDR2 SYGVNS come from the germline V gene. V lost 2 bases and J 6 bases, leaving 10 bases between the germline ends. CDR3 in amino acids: CASSERIVDGYTF. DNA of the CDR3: TGTGCCAGCAGTGAAAGGATCGTCGATGGCTACACCTTC.

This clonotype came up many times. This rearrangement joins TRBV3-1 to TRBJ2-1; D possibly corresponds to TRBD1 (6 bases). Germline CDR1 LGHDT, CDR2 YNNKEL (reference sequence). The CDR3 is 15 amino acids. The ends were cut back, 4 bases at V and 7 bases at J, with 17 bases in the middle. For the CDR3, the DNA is TGTGCCAGCAGCCTAGAGGGGCTGGGGACAAATGAGCAGTTCTTC. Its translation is CASSLEGLGTNEQFF.

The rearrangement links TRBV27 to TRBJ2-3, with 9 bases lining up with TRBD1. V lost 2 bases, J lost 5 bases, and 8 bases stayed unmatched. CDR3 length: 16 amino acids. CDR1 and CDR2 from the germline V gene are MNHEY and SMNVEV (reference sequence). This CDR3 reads CASSLPGTGKVDTQYF. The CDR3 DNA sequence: TGTGCCAGCAGTTTACCCGGGACAGGGAAAGTAGATACGCAGTATTTT.

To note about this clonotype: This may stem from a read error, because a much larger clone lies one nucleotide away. DNA of the CDR3: TGTGCTAGCAGCTTAGCGGGGCGGATCAATGAGCAGTACTTC. It encodes CASSLAGRINEQYF. The chain combines TRBV7-7 with TRBJ2-5, with TRBD2 matching 8 bases. The CDR3 runs to 14 residues. CDR1 and CDR2 from the germline V gene are SSHAT and FNYEAQ (reference sequence).

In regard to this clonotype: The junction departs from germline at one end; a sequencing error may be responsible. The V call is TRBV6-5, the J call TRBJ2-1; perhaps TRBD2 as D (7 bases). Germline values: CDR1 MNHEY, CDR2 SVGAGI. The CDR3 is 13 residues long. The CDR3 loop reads CASKRGAGNKQVF. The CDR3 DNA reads TGTGCCAGCAAACGGGGGGCAGGCAATAAGCAGGTCTTC.

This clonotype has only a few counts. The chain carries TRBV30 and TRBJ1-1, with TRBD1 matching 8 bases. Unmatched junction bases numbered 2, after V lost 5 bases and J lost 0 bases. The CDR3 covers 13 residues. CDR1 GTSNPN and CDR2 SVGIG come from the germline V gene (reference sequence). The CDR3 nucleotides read TGTGCCTGGGGGGACAGGATGAACACTGAAGCTTTCTTT. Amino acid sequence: CAWGDRMNTEAFF.

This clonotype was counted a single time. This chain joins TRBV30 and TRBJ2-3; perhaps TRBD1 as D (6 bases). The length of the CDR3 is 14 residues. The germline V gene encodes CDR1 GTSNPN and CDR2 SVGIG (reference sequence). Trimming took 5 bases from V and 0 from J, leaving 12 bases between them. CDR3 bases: TGTGCCTGGTTCCTACAGGGAAGCACAGATACGCAGTATTTT. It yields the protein CAWFLQGSTDTQYF.

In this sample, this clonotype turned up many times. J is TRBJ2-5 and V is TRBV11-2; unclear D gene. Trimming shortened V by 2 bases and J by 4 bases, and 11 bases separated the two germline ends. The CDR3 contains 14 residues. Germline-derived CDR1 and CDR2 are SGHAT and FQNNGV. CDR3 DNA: TGTGCCAGCAGCTTATACGTCCTGGGAGAGACCCAGTACTTC. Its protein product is CASSLYVLGETQYF.

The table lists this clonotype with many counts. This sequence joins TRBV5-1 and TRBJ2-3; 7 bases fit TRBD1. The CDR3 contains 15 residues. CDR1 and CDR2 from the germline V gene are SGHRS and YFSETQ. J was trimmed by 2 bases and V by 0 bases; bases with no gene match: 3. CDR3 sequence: CASSLDGTATDTQYF. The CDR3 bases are TGCGCCAGCAGCTTGGATGGGACAGCCACAGATACGCAGTATTTT.

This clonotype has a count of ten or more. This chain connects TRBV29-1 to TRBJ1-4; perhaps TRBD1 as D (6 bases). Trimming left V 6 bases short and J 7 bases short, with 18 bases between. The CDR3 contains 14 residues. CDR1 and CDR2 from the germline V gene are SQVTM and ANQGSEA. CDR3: CSVRLGGGSEKLFF. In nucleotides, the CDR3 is TGCAGCGTCCGCCTCGGAGGGGGAAGTGAAAAACTGTTTTTT.

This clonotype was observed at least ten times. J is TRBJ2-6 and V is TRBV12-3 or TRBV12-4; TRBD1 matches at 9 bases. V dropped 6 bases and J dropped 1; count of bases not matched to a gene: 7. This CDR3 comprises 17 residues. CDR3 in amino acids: CASSPLGQGSGANVLTF. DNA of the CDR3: TGTGCCAGCAGCCCCCTGGGACAGGGTTCTGGGGCCAACGTCCTGACTTTC.

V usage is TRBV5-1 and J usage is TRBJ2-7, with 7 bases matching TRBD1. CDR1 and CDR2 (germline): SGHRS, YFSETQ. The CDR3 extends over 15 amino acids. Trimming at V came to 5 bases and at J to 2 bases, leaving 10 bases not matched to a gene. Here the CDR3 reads CASRDKPGTAYEQYF. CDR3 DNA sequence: TGCGCCAGCAGAGACAAGCCCGGGACAGCCTACGAGCAGTACTTC.

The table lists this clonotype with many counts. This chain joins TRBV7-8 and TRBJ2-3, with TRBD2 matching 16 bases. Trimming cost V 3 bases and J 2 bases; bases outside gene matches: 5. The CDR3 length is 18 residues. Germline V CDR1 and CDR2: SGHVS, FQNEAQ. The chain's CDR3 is CASSFPGLAGGATDTQYF. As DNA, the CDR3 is TGTGCCAGCAGCTTCCCGGGACTAGCGGGGGGGGCCACAGATACGCAGTATTTT.

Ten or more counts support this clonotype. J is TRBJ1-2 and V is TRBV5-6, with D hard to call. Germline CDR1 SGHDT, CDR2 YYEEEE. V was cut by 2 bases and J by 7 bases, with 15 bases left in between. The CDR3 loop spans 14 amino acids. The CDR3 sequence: CASSFLRHFGGYTF. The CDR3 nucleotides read TGTGCCAGCAGCTTTTTGAGGCATTTCGGTGGCTACACCTTC.

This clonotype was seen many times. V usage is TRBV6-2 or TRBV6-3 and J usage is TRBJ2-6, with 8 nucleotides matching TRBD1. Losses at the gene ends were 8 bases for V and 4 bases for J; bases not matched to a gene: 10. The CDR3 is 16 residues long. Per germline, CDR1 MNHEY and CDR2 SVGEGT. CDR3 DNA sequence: TGTGCCAGCGATAGACAGGGGCGTTCCGGGGCCAACGTCCTGACTTTC. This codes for CASDRQGRSGANVLTF.

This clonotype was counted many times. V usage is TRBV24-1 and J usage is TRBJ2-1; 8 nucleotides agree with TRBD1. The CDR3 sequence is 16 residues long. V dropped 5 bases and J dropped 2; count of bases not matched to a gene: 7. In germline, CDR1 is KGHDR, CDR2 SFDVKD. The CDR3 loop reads CATSAKQGGTYNEQFF. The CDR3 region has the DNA TGTGCCACCAGTGCAAAACAGGGGGGCACCTACAATGAGCAGTTCTTC.

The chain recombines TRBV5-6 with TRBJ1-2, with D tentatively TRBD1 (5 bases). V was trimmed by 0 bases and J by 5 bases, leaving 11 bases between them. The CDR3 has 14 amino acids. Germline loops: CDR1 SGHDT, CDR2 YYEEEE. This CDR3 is CASSLVGDLYGYTF. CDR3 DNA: TGTGCCAGCAGCTTGGTCGGGGACCTATATGGCTACACCTTC.

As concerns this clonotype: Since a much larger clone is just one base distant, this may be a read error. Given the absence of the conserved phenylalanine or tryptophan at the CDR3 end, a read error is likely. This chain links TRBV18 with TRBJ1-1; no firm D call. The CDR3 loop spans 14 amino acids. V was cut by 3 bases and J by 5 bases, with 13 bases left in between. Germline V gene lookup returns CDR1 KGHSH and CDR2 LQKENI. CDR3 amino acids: CASSPTKSGTEAFC. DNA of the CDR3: TGTGCCAGCTCACCTACAAAGTCGGGGACTGAAGCTTTCTGT.

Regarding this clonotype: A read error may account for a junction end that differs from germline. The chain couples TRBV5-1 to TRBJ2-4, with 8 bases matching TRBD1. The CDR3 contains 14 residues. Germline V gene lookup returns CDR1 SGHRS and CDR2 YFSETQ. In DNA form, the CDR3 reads TGCGCCGGCAGCTTGCCCGGGACAGGATACGTGCAGTACTTC. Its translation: CAGSLPGTGYVQYF.

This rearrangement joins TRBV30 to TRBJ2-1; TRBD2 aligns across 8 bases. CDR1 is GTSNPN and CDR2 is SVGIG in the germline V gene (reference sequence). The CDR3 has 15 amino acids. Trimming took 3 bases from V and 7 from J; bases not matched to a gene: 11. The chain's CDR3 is CAWRHGGASGNEQFF. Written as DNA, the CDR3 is TGTGCCTGGAGACACGGGGGGGCCAGCGGTAATGAGCAGTTCTTC.

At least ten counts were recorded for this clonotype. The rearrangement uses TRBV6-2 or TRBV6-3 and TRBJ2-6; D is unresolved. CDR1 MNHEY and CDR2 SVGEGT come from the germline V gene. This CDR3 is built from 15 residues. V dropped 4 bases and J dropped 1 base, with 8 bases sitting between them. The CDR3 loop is CASSFNPSGANVLTF. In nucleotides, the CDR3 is TGTGCCAGCAGTTTCAACCCGTCTGGGGCCAACGTCCTGACTTTC.

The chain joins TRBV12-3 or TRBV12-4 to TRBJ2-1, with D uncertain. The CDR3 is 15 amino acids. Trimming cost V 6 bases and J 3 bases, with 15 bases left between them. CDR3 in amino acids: CASSPRNGHYNEQFF. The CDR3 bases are TGTGCCAGCAGCCCTCGGAACGGCCACTACAATGAGCAGTTCTTC.

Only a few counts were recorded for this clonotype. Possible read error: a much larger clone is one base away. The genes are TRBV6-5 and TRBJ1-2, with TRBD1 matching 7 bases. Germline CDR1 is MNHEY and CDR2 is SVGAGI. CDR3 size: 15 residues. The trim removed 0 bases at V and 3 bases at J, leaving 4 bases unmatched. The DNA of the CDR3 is TGTGCCAGCAGTTACTCCGGGACAGACCACTATGGCTACACCTTC. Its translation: CASSYSGTDHYGYTF.

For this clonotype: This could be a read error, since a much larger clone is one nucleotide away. The CDR3 sequence: CRANRGRNEQFF. CDR3 coding DNA: TGCAGGGCTAACCGTGGGCGCAATGAGCAGTTCTTC. This chain joins TRBV20-1 and TRBJ2-1, with no clear D. The CDR3 sequence is 12 residues long. CDR1 is DFQATT, CDR2 SNEGSKA, per germline (reference sequence).

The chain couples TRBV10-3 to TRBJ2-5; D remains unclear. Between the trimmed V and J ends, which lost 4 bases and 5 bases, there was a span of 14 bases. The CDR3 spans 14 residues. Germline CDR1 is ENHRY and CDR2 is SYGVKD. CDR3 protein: CAISVETAWETQYF. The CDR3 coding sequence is TGTGCCATCAGTGTCGAGACCGCCTGGGAGACCCAGTACTTC.

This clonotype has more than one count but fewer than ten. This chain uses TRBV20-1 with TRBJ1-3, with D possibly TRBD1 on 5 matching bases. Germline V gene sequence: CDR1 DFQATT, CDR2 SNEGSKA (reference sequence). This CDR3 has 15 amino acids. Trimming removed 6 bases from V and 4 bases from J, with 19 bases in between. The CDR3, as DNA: TGCAGTGCCCTAATCCTTGGGGCGGAAGGAAACACCATATATTTT. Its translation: CSALILGAEGNTIYF.